This is a list of T cell receptor beta chains from one sample in a study of T cells after yellow fever vaccination. TCRdb re-analysed the 5' RACE reads in MiXCR, keeping a single row per CDR3 protein. The sample records about 260,000 distinct CDR3 sequences, about 5% being singletons. Source: CD4+ T cells sorted from PBMCs, taken on the day of the yellow fever booster vaccination. These receptors all come from a man aged 18 to 35 who received the YFV17D yellow fever vaccine. The CDR3 runs from the conserved cysteine through the conserved F or W. D genes are given only for firm matches. The size of a clone is reported for some rows only, either as once, few or many, or as a class for expanded clones.

TRBJ1-5 TRBD1 few TRBV9 TGTGCCAGCAGCATCGGACAGGATCAGCCCCAGCATTTT CASSIGQDQPQHF
TRBJ2-2 - - TRBV4-3 TGCGCCAGCAGCCATAGGGAAAACACCGGGGAGCTGTTTTTT CASSHRENTGELFF
TRBJ2-2 - - TRBV7-8 TGTGCCAGCAGCCCCCCCGGGCGGGGTAAAACCGGGGAGCTGTTTTTT CASSPPGRGKTGELFF
TRBJ2-2 - few TRBV9 TGTGCCAGCCAGCACCGACAGAACACCGGGGAGCTGTTTTTT CASQHRQNTGELFF
TRBJ1-6 - few TRBV6-5 TGTGCCAGCAGTTACGGCCTCCCGGGCTCCTATAATTCACCCCTCCACTTT CASSYGLPGSYNSPLHF
TRBJ2-5 - many TRBV5-4 TGTGCCAGCAGCCCCGCCCTACAAGAGACCCAGTACTTC CASSPALQETQYF
TRBJ1-2 TRBD1 few TRBV12-3/TRBV12-4 TGTGCCAGCAGTCCGGACAGGAATAACTATGGCTACACCTTC CASSPDRNNYGYTF
TRBJ2-2 - many TRBV11-2 TGTGCCAGCAGCCCCCTCCCCGGCCCCCTCCCAGGGGAGCTGTTTTTT CASSPLPGPLPGELFF
TRBJ2-5 TRBD2 many TRBV20-1 TGCAGTGCTAGAGCGACTAGCGGCAAAGAGACCCAGTACTTC CSARATSGKETQYF
TRBJ2-2 - many TRBV7-2 TGTGCCAGCAGCTTAGCTAACAGTATCACCGGGGAGCTGTTTTTT CASSLANSITGELFF
TRBJ2-1 TRBD2 many TRBV20-1 TGCAGTGCCCCAGGGACTAGCGGGTCCACCTACTACAATGAGCAGTTCTTC CSAPGTSGSTYYNEQFF
TRBJ2-1 - many TRBV24-1 TGTGCCACCAGTGATTTATTCGAACAGGGAGAGTGGTTCTTC CATSDLFEQGEWFF
TRBJ2-1 TRBD2 few TRBV20-1 TGCAGTGCAAATGGAGGCGGGGGGCCCCGCAATGAGCAGTTCTTC CSANGGGGPRNEQFF
TRBJ2-7 - many TRBV7-9 TGTGCCAGCAGCTTAGGGGGGGCCGCCTACGAGCAGTACTTC CASSLGGAAYEQYF
TRBJ2-2 - few TRBV7-9 TGTGCCAGCAGCCTCCACGGGGGATACGGCACCGGGGAGCTGTTTTTT CASSLHGGYGTGELFF
TRBJ2-2 TRBD2 few TRBV6-5 TGTGCCAGCAGTACGGGACTAGCGGGGGGCTCCACCGGGGAGCTGTTTTTT CASSTGLAGGSTGELFF
TRBJ1-2 - - TRBV7-3 TGTGCCAGCAGCTTCCGGGCGCGCTACACCTTC CASSFRARYTF
TRBJ2-5 - few TRBV5-1 TGCGCCAGCAGCTTGGGCAGGGCGGGAGAGACCCAGTACTTC CASSLGRAGETQYF
TRBJ1-6 TRBD1 few TRBV7-9 TGTGCCAGCAGCCCCACCGGGCAGGGGGCCTCACCCCTCCACTTT CASSPTGQGASPLHF
TRBJ1-2 - few TRBV5-1 TGCGCCAGCGGGGAATTCTATGGCTACACCTTC CASGEFYGYTF
TRBJ2-5 - few TRBV20-1 TGCAGTGCTAGAGATTGGACAGAACTCGGGACCCAGTACTTC CSARDWTELGTQYF
TRBJ1-4 - - TRBV25-1 TGTGCCAGCAGTGAATACTCGGGAGTTTATGAAAAACTGTTTTTT CASSEYSGVYEKLFF
TRBJ1-3 - medium-sized TRBV12-3/TRBV12-4 TGTGCCAGCGGCAGCTCTGGAAACACCATATATTTT CASGSSGNTIYF
TRBJ1-1 - - TRBV3-1 TGTGCCAGCAGCCAAGATCGACTTACCGGTGAAGCTTTCTTT CASSQDRLTGEAFF
TRBJ2-5 - few TRBV28 TGTGCCAGCAGCCAACAAAGGGAGACCCAGTACTTC CASSQQRETQYF
TRBJ1-4 - - TRBV6-5 TGTGCCAGCAGGACAAGAGGCAATGAAAAACTGTTTTTT CASRTRGNEKLFF
TRBJ1-2 - - TRBV6-5 TGTGCCAGCACTCACGACGGGACTCACTATGGCTACACCTTC CASTHDGTHYGYTF
TRBJ2-3 TRBD2 many TRBV18 TGTGCCAGCTCACCACCTAGCGGGGGGTCAGATACGCAGTATTTT CASSPPSGGSDTQYF
TRBJ2-1 - few TRBV7-2 TGTGCCAGCAGCTCAACATGGGAGACAGCTGCACAAGGGCAGTTCTTC CASSSTWETAAQGQFF
TRBJ1-3 - many TRBV6-5 TGTGCCAGCAGTTACGGGGGGGTCACTGGAAACACCATATATTTT CASSYGGVTGNTIYF
TRBJ2-5 - - TRBV7-7 TGTGCTAGCAGCCCAAATGATGGGGGGCGAGAGACCCAGTACTTC CASSPNDGGRETQYF
TRBJ2-5 TRBD1 - TRBV7-2 TGTGCCAGCAGCTTAGTGCCGGGACAGGGGAACTTGCCCCAGTACTTC CASSLVPGQGNLPQYF
TRBJ1-5 TRBD1 few TRBV12-3/TRBV12-4 TGTGCCAGCAGCCCAGGCGGGACAGTCAATCAGCCCCAGCATTTT CASSPGGTVNQPQHF
TRBJ2-1 TRBD1 few TRBV5-1 TGCGCCAGCAGCTTACAGACAGGGGACAATGAGCAGTTCTTC CASSLQTGDNEQFF
TRBJ2-5 TRBD1 - TRBV5-1 TGCGCCAGCAGCTGGGGGACAGGGACTCAAGAGACCCAGTACTTC CASSWGTGTQETQYF
TRBJ1-4 - - TRBV7-2 TGTGCCAGCAGCTTAGTCCCGAATAATGAAAAACTGTTTTTT CASSLVPNNEKLFF
TRBJ1-2 - many TRBV12-3/TRBV12-4 TGTGCCAGCAGTTTGAAGTACTCCTATGGCTACACCTTC CASSLKYSYGYTF
TRBJ1-1 - - TRBV18 TGTGCCAGCTCACCTCAATCGGGATTCACTGAAGCTTTCTTT CASSPQSGFTEAFF
TRBJ2-3 TRBD1 few TRBV11-2 TGTGCCAGCAGCTTAGGCCCGGACAGGGTGACAGATACGCAGTATTTT CASSLGPDRVTDTQYF
TRBJ2-4 TRBD2 few TRBV5-6 TGTGCCAGCAGCCTCATAGCGGGGGGCTCTTCCAAAAACATTCAGTACTTC CASSLIAGGSSKNIQYF